This TCR beta chain emerged from a study of tumor-infiltrating lymphocytes in primary liver carcinoma. Study information: The study included patients who were men and women aged 30 to 69 years. Read depth, roughly 3.5 to 7.5 million productive TCRbeta reads, did not differ significantly between tissues. Points from the study as a whole: Tumor-blood pairs (like tumor-adjacent pairs) overlapped less than tumor region pairs did. The difference in top-250-clone fraction between tumors and blood was significant, favoring tumors (p = 0.039).

From around 18-30 mg of unsorted bulk tissue, DNA and RNA were co-extracted together. Germline V gene data show CDR1 as MNHNS and CDR2 as SASEGT. Trimming pared 6 bases from V and 10 bases from J, leaving 16 bases between. There are 12 residues in the CDR3. This clonotype was counted at least ten times. Its antigen is unknown. A primer matching the constant region was used to make TCR beta cDNA from around 460 ng of total RNA. ARM-PCR, slightly modified, supplied the TCR beta libraries through three nested multiplex PCR rounds. Rounds one and two of PCR, each of approximately 11 cycles, were primed with TRBV1-TRBV30 forward primers and a C-beta reverse primer. TCRdb reprocessed the multiplex PCR reads via MiXCR and lists one record per CDR3 protein. The table shows some 87,000 distinct CDR3 sequences, with around 68% occurring only once.

The chain uses TRBV6-1 and TRBJ2-7, with a possible D match to TRBD2 (6 bases). The receptor comes from a man in his forties or fifties with primary liver carcinoma and hepatitis B virus infection. What was sequenced was tumor-adjacent normal liver tissue. CDR3 DNA: TGTGCCAGCAGGGAGAGTGGGGAGGAACAGTACTTC. Encoded protein: CASRESGEEQYF.